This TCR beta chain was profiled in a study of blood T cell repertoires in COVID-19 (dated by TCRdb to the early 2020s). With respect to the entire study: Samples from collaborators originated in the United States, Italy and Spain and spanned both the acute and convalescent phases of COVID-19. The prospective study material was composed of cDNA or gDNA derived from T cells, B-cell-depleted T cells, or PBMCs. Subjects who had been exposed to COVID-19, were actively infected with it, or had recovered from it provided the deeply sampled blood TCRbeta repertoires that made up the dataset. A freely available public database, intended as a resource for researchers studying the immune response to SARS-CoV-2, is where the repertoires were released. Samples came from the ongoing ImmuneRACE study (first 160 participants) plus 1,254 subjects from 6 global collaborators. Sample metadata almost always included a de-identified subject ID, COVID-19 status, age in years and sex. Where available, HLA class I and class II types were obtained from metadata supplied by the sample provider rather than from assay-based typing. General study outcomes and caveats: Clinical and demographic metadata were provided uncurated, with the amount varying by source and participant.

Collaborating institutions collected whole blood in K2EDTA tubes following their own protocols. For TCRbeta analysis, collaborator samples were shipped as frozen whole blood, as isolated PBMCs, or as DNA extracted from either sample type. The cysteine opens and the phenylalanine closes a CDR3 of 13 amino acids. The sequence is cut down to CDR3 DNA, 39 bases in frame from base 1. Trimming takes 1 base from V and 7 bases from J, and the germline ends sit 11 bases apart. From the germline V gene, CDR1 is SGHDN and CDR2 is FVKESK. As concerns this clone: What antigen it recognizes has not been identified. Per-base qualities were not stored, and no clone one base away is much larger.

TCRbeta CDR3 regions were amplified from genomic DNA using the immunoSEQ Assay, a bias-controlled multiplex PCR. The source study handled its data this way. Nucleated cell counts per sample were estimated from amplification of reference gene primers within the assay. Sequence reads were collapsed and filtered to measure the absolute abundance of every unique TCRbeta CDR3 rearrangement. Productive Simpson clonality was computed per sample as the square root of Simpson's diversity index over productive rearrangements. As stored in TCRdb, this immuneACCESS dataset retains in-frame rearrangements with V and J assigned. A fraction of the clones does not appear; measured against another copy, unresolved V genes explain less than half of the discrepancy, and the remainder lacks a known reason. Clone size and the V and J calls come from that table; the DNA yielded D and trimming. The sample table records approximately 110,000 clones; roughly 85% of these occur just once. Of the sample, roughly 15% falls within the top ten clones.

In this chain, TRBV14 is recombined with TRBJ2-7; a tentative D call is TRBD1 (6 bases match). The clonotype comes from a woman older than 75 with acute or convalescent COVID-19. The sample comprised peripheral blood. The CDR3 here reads CASSQAGHTEQYF. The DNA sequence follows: TGTGCCAGCAGCCAAGCGGGACACACGGAGCAGTACTTC.